This T cell receptor (beta chain) stems from a study of blood T cell repertoires in COVID-19. About the study: COVID-19 samples from acute and convalescent phases originated in the United States, Italy and Spain.

The germline V gene has CDR1 ENHRY and CDR2 SYGVKD. CDR3 length: 14 amino acids. Unmatched junction bases numbered 5, after V lost 2 bases and J lost 12 bases. Original processing methods: Estimated nucleated cell counts came from reference gene primer amplification. Using immunoSEQ multiplex PCR, the repertoire was profiled, and TCRdb retains in-frame clones only, with some absent. V and J calls plus clone size are reproduced from that table; the DNA served to infer D and trimming. The table lists about 340,000 clones, around 88% of them singletons. The receptor was derived from a man aged 25 to 40 with active or convalescent COVID-19. Sample: peripheral blood. The chain employs TRBV10-3 and TRBJ1-6; 9 nucleotides agree with TRBD1. DNA of the CDR3: TGTGCCATCAGTGAGGACAGGGGGTCGAAACCCCTCCACTTT. Encoded protein: CAISEDRGSKPLHF.